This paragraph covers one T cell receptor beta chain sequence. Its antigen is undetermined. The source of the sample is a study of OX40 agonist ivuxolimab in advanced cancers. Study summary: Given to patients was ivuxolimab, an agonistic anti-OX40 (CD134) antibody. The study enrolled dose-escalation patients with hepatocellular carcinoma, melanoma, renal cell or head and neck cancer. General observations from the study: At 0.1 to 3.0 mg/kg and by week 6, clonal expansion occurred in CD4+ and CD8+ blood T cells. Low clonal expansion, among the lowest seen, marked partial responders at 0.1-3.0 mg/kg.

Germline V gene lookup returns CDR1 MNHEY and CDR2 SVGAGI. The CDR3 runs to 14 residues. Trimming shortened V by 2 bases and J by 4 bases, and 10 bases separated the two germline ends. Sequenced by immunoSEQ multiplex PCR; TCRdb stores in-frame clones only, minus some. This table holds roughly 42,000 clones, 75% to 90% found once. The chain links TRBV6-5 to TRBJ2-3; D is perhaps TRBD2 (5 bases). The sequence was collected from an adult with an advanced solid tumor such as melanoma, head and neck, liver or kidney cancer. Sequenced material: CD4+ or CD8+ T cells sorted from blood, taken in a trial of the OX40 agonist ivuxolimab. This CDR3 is CASSYVERPDTQYF. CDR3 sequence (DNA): TGTGCCAGCAGTTACGTTGAGCGGCCAGATACGCAGTATTTT.